This is a list of T cell receptor beta chains from one sample in a study of shared clonotypes between healthy human individuals. This table comes from immunoSEQ multiplex PCR, and its TCRdb copy is limited to in-frame clones, with some not included. The sample comprises around 1.1 million clones, around 77% of which are singletons, and approximately 0.95% rests with the top ten. Sequenced sample: memory CD4+ T cells from PBMCs. Every receptor here comes from a man aged 18 to 35 in good health. Some clones in this sample may be carry-over from other donors' samples. The CDR3 runs from the conserved cysteine through the conserved F or W. D genes are given only for firm matches. Size is stated for part of the rows, as once, few or many counts, or as a class when the clone is expanded.

TRBV7-2,TRBJ2-3,NA,NA,TGTGCCAGCAGCTCCGGGATTTACACAGATACGCAGTATTTT,CASSSGIYTDTQYF
TRBV5-1,TRBJ1-1,NA,few,TGCGCCAGCAGCGCTATAACCGGACAGAACACTGAAGCTTTCTTT,CASSAITGQNTEAFF
TRBV19,TRBJ1-4,NA,few,TGTGCCAGTAGCAAGGGGGTTGAAAAACTGTTTTTT,CASSKGVEKLFF
TRBV28,TRBJ1-1,TRBD1,once,TGTGCCAGCAGTTTACCAGGGGGCCAGAACACTGAAGCTTTCTTT,CASSLPGGQNTEAFF
TRBV5-1,TRBJ1-4,NA,NA,TGCGCCAGCAGCCCTGATCGTGGGAGTGAAAAACTGTTTTTT,CASSPDRGSEKLFF
TRBV30,TRBJ1-4,NA,once,TGTGCCTGGAGTCCTTTGGGACATATCGTAGAAAAACTGTTTTTT,CAWSPLGHIVEKLFF
TRBV6-5,TRBJ1-2,TRBD1,many,TGTGCCAGCATCCCGCAGGGGGCGGGTGGCTACACCTTC,CASIPQGAGGYTF
TRBV2,TRBJ2-7,TRBD1,few,TGTGCCAGCAGCAGGGGGACCTACGAGCAGTACTTC,CASSRGTYEQYF
TRBV11-2,TRBJ2-5,TRBD2,NA,TGTGCCAGCAGCCCGCTGACATACCTAGCGGGAGAAGTTGAGACCCAGTACTTC,CASSPLTYLAGEVETQYF
TRBV19,TRBJ1-2,NA,NA,TGTGCCAGTAGTAGCCCTAGGACAGCGGATGGCTACACCTTC,CASSSPRTADGYTF
TRBV11-3,TRBJ2-2,TRBD2,NA,TGTGCCAGCAGCGTGGGACTAGCGGGAGGGTACACCGGGGAGCTGTTTTTT,CASSVGLAGGYTGELFF
TRBV7-8,TRBJ2-7,TRBD1,NA,TGTGCCAGCAGCAACAGGACAGGGGGCCGCTACGAGCAGTACTTC,CASSNRTGGRYEQYF
TRBV28,TRBJ1-2,NA,NA,TGTGCCAGCAGACGGGGCAGGCACTATGGCTACACCTTC,CASRRGRHYGYTF
TRBV30,TRBJ1-1,NA,NA,TGTGCCTGGGGTCCTACGGACACTGAAGCTTTCTTT,CAWGPTDTEAFF
TRBV28,TRBJ2-1,TRBD2,NA,TGTGCCAGCAGTTTATTTGGCGGGAGGGGGCCGGGCTCCTACAATGAGCAGTTCTTC,CASSLFGGRGPGSYNEQFF
TRBV30,TRBJ2-5,NA,NA,TGTGCCTGGAGTGTGACCGAAGAGACCCAGTACTTC,CAWSVTEETQYF
TRBV5-1,TRBJ2-7,NA,NA,TGCGCCAGCAGCTTGGGGGGTTTGGCGGACGAGCAGTACTTC,CASSLGGLADEQYF
TRBV18,TRBJ2-3,NA,NA,TGTGCCAGCTCACCACGCGGAGGAGTGGGCACAGATACGCAGTATTTT,CASSPRGGVGTDTQYF
TRBV6-5,TRBJ1-6,NA,NA,TGTGCCAGCAGTTACAGGACAGCCTTGAATTCACCCCTCCACTTT,CASSYRTALNSPLHF